The sequence of this T cell receptor beta chain was determined in a study of PD-1 blockade in classical Hodgkin lymphoma. Time point meaning: newly diagnosed, previously untreated cHL patient sample. Peripheral samples used as comparators were newly diagnosed, untreated classical Hodgkin lymphoma PBMCs. Assay: immunoSEQ multiplex PCR; the TCRdb copy retains only in-frame clones and omits some. Here the sample spans some 26,000 clones, about 94% being singletons. The CDR3 contains 17 residues. Germline V lookup: CDR1 LNHDA, CDR2 SQIVND (reference sequence). The V and J ends lost 1 base and 2 bases respectively, with 16 bases between them.

Sequenced: peripheral blood mononuclear cells (PBMCs). The chain combines TRBV19 with TRBJ2-3; D uncertain. The source of this sequence is a human donor with classical Hodgkin lymphoma. CDR3 protein: CASSIVATPTPTDTQYF. The CDR3 DNA reads TGTGCCAGTAGTATAGTGGCTACCCCGACTCCCACAGATACGCAGTATTTT. Variable domain in full (rest from reference TRBV19 and TRBJ2-3): DGGITQSPKYLFRKEGQNVTLSCEQNLNHDAMYWYRQDPGQGLRLIYYSQIVNDFQKGDIAEGYSVSREKKESFPLTVTSAQKNPTAFYLCASSIVATPTPTDTQYFGPGTRLTVL.